These 24 T cell receptor beta chains came from one sample sequenced in a study of blood T cells in healthy people across ages (dated by TCRdb to 2015 to 2017). The library was produced with 5' RACE. Sequenced using an Illumina HiSeq 2500. The second PCR ran for roughly 7 to 11 cycles and used a J-beta primer mix along with a sample-barcoded 5' primer. TCRdb applied fastp at Q25 and MiXCR to the public reads, then kept only in-frame beta chains. Entries that share a CDR3 protein sequence are merged under the most common genes and DNA. Counted in this sample were about 1,800,000 distinct CDR3 sequences; roughly 28% of them appeared once. 7% to 9% of the sample is taken by the ten largest. Sample: blood. These receptors were taken from a woman aged 25 to 45 in good health.

This chain joins TRBV9 and TRBJ1-4; TRBD1 aligns across 7 bases. The CDR3 spans 15 residues. Unmatched junction bases numbered 8, after V lost 3 bases and J lost 6 bases. CDR1 is SGDLS, CDR2 YYNGEE, per germline. CDR3 region: CASSEMGTEDEKLFF. The CDR3 DNA reads TGTGCCAGCAGCGAAATGGGGACAGAAGATGAAAAACTGTTTTTT.

This clonotype has more than one count but fewer than ten. This clone may be a read error of a much larger clone one base away. The chain carries TRBV29-1 and TRBJ2-7, with 9 bases aligning to TRBD2. Trimming cost V 1 base and J 7 bases; bases outside gene matches: 8. The germline V gene has CDR1 SQVTM and CDR2 ANQGSEA. The CDR3 is 14 amino acids. The CDR3 bases are TGCAGCGTTGAAGCTAGCGGGACCTACAATGAGCAGTACTTC. It specifies CSVEASGTYNEQYF.

This clonotype appeared many times. This chain uses TRBV20-1 with TRBJ1-2; 10 nucleotides line up with TRBD1. The V gene end was trimmed by 4 bases and the J gene end by 3 bases; junction bases not matched to a gene: 5. Germline V gene data show CDR1 as DFQATT and CDR2 as SNEGSKA (reference sequence). The CDR3 consists of 14 residues. CDR3: CSAIRQGADYGYTF. The CDR3 DNA reads TGCAGTGCTATAAGACAGGGGGCAGACTATGGCTACACCTTC.

V usage is TRBV12-3 or TRBV12-4 and J usage is TRBJ1-4; TRBD1 matches 7 bases. The CDR3 length is 16 residues. J was trimmed by 1 base and V by 3 bases; bases with no gene match: 5. CDR3 region: CASSFSGGGTNEKLFF. DNA for the CDR3: TGTGCCAGCAGTTTTTCAGGGGGAGGAACTAATGAAAAACTGTTTTTT.

The V and J genes are TRBV20-1 and TRBJ2-3, with TRBD1 matching over 9 bases. Germline V gene lookup returns CDR1 DFQATT and CDR2 SNEGSKA (reference sequence). The V gene end was trimmed by 6 bases and the J gene end by 3 bases; junction bases not matched to a gene: 7. The CDR3 has 14 residues. CDR3 residues: CSAQDRGGTDTQYF. The CDR3, as DNA: TGCAGTGCCCAGGACAGGGGAGGTACAGATACGCAGTATTTT.

As regards this clonotype: It may be a read error: a sequence one base away is much more abundant. The chain employs TRBV24-1 and TRBJ2-3; 10 bases agree with TRBD1. With 4 bases clipped from V and 4 bases from J, the junction kept 10 bases outside the gene matches. CDR1 is KGHDR and CDR2 is SFDVKD in the germline V gene. The CDR3 runs to 17 residues. CDR3 nucleotides: TGTGCCACCAGTGACTCTCCCGGGACAGGGGTCCCAGATACGCAGTATTTT. Its protein is CATSDSPGTGVPDTQYF.

The table lists this clonotype with many counts. The chain joins TRBV14 to TRBJ2-1; D not certain. V was cut by 4 bases and J by 0 bases, with 10 bases left in between. The CDR3 extends over 15 amino acids. Germline V lookup: CDR1 SGHDN, CDR2 FVKESK. The DNA of the CDR3 is TGTGCCAGCAGCCCGACTGTGAGCTCCTACAATGAGCAGTTCTTC. It is translated as CASSPTVSSYNEQFF.

The V gene is TRBV4-1, the J gene TRBJ1-2, with D perhaps matching TRBD1 (5 bases). CDR3 size: 15 residues. The germline gives CDR1 MGHRA, CDR2 YSYEKL. Trimming removed 0 bases from V and 0 bases from J, with 8 bases in between. CDR3 protein: CASSQDMGPNYGYTF. In DNA form, the CDR3 reads TGCGCCAGCAGCCAAGACATGGGACCTAACTATGGCTACACCTTC.

This clonotype came up a few times. The chain joins TRBV5-5 to TRBJ2-3; the D call may be TRBD1 or TRBD2 (5 bases each). The V gene lost 4 bases and the J gene lost 9 bases, with 21 bases spanning the gap. The CDR3 contains 15 residues. CDR1 is SGHKS and CDR2 is YYEKEE in the germline V gene (reference sequence). The CDR3: CASSTGRSRSMTQYF. CDR3 nucleotides: TGTGCCAGCAGCACGGGACGTAGCCGCTCTATGACGCAGTATTTT.

The rearrangement links TRBV28 to TRBJ1-1; possibly TRBD1 for D (5 bases). The CDR3 is made up of 14 amino acids. The V end was cut by 5 bases, the J end by 1 base, with 11 bases between. Per the germline V gene, CDR1 is MDHEN and CDR2 is SYDVKM. The CDR3 spells CASSPPGQNTEAFF. Here the CDR3 DNA reads TGTGCCAGCAGTCCCCCTGGACAGAACACTGAAGCTTTCTTT.

This clonotype was seen more than once but under ten times. The J gene is TRBJ2-3, the V gene TRBV7-2; D is undetermined. The CDR3 extends over 14 amino acids. From germline, CDR1 is SGHTA and CDR2 FQGNSA. V lost 2 bases, J lost 2 bases, and 8 bases lay in between. CDR3 in DNA: TGTGCCAGCAGCTTAATCGCCCTCACAGATACGCAGTATTTT. It codes for CASSLIALTDTQYF.

Note on this clonotype: A much larger clone lies one base from this, so it may be a read error. This rearrangement joins TRBV10-3 to TRBJ2-7, with TRBD1 matching over 11 bases. The trim removed 3 bases at V and 4 bases at J, leaving 5 bases unmatched. The germline CDR1 and CDR2 sequences are ENHRY and SYGVKD. The CDR3 loop spans 15 amino acids. CDR3 protein: CAISDPGQGGYEQYF. The CDR3 nucleotides read TGTGCCATCAGTGATCCGGGACAGGGGGGTTACGAGCAGTACTTC.

There are a few counts of this clonotype. The V gene is TRBV15, the J gene TRBJ2-1, with 10 bases aligning to TRBD2. The ends lost 2 bases at V and 7 bases at J; junction bases unmatched: 2. CDR3 length equals 14 residues. Germline V CDR1 and CDR2: LNHNV, YYDKDF (reference sequence). Here the CDR3 DNA reads TGTGCCACCAGCAGAAAACTAGCGGGGAATGAGCAGTTCTTC. This encodes CATSRKLAGNEQFF.

In its sample, this clonotype was seen a few times. The chain links TRBV5-6 to TRBJ2-1, with 13 bases aligning to TRBD2. After removal of 3 bases from V and 3 bases from J, the junction contained 9 bases not matched to a gene. CDR1 SGHDT and CDR2 YYEEEE come from the germline V gene. This CDR3 is 18 amino acids long. CDR3 sequence reads: CASSYGLRLAGGYNEQFF. CDR3 DNA sequence: TGTGCCAGCAGCTATGGCCTACGACTAGCGGGAGGCTACAATGAGCAGTTCTTC.

V gene TRBV7-6 combines with J gene TRBJ2-1; the match to TRBD2 covers 7 bases. The junction had 8 bases not matched to a gene; V was cut back by 1 base and J by 5 bases. Germline lookup yields CDR1 SGHVS and CDR2 FNYEAQ. The length of the CDR3 is 16 residues. The CDR3 nucleotides are TGTGCCAGCAGCTTAGTTCAGGCTAGCGGAGACAATGAGCAGTTCTTC. This translates into CASSLVQASGDNEQFF. Looking up the rest from reference TRBV7-6 and TRBJ2-1 gives the full variable domain: GAGVSQSPRYKVTKRGQDVALRCDPISGHVSLYWYRQALGQGPEFLTYFNYEAQQDKSGLPNDRFSAERPEGSISTLTIQRTEQRDSAMYRCASSLVQASGDNEQFFGPGTRLTVL.

This clonotype showed up just a few times. The V and J genes are TRBV13 and TRBJ2-7; D unclear. The germline V and J ends were trimmed by 6 bases and 5 bases, with 8 bases remaining between them. The germline V gene has CDR1 PRHDT and CDR2 FYEKMQ (reference sequence). The CDR3 consists of 11 residues. CDR3 in amino acids: CASRRANEQYF. In nucleotides, the CDR3 is TGTGCCAGCAGGCGCGCTAACGAGCAGTACTTC.

The sample holds one count of this clonotype. The gene calls are TRBV2 and TRBJ2-1, with TRBD2 identical over 8 bases. The CDR3 length is 15 residues. Germline CDR1 is SNHLY and CDR2 is FYNNEI. The J segment lost 9 bases and the V segment lost 5 bases, leaving 12 bases of the junction unmatched. CDR3 coding DNA: TGTGCCAGCAGTAGACAAGAGCGGGAGTTTCCTGAGCAGTTCTTC. Amino acids: CASSRQEREFPEQFF.

Comment on this clonotype: This could be a read error, since a much larger clone is one nucleotide away. J is TRBJ2-7 and V is TRBV5-1, with a tentative D call TRBD1 (6 bases). Germline CDR1 SGHRS, CDR2 YFSETQ. CDR3 size: 12 residues. The CDR3 loop reads CAGSSGQPEQYF. DNA of the CDR3: TGCGCCGGCAGCTCGGGACAACCCGAGCAGTACTTC.

This chain joins TRBV5-1 and TRBJ2-6; D not certain. V lost 4 bases and J 0 bases, leaving 17 bases between the germline ends. The CDR3 extends over 18 amino acids. Germline CDR1 is SGHRS and CDR2 is YFSETQ. The CDR3 bases are TGCGCCAGCAGCCCACAAAAGATGGCGAACTCTGGGGCCAACGTCCTGACTTTC. Amino acid sequence: CASSPQKMANSGANVLTF.

In this sample, this clonotype turned up a few times. J is TRBJ1-2 and V is TRBV15; D remains ambiguous. The CDR3 totals 12 residues. V gave up 8 bases and J gave up 3 bases, with 10 bases separating them. Germline loops: CDR1 LNHNV, CDR2 YYDKDF (reference sequence). CDR3 bases: TGTGCCACCTCTGAGGGCTACTATGGCTACACCTTC. It yields the protein CATSEGYYGYTF.

This clonotype has at least ten counts. The chain carries TRBV6-6 and TRBJ2-1, with 7 positions matching TRBD2. This CDR3 has 17 residues. The J segment lost 4 bases and the V segment lost 3 bases, leaving 12 bases of the junction unmatched. From germline, CDR1 is MNHNY and CDR2 SVGAGI (reference sequence). As DNA, the CDR3 is TGTGCCAGCAGTTATAGTGGCTTACGGGGGGTATACAATGAGCAGTTCTTC. Translated: CASSYSGLRGVYNEQFF.

This clonotype was seen more than once but under ten times. The chain combines TRBV9 with TRBJ2-1; no firm D call. Germline assignment: CDR1 SGDLS and CDR2 YYNGEE. V was clipped by 0 bases and J by 13 bases, with 14 bases between them. This CDR3 has 13 residues. The CDR3 DNA sequence: TGTGCCAGCAGCGTAGGTCCCACCCCAGCCCAGTTCTTC. Residues: CASSVGPTPAQFF.

The V and J genes are TRBV20-1 and TRBJ2-1; D is undetermined. The CDR3 spans 16 residues. The germline gives CDR1 DFQATT, CDR2 SNEGSKA (reference sequence). The V gene lost 6 bases and the J gene lost 0 bases, with 18 bases spanning the gap. In DNA, the CDR3 is TGCAGTGCCCAGAGTGCGGTAGGGCCCTCCTACAATGAGCAGTTCTTC. This sequence encodes CSAQSAVGPSYNEQFF.

The table lists this clonotype with a few counts. This chain joins TRBV20-1 and TRBJ2-3; 10 bases are a match to TRBD2. Germline loops: CDR1 DFQATT, CDR2 SNEGSKA (reference sequence). The CDR3 runs 16 residues. The J segment lost 1 base and the V segment lost 1 base, leaving 5 bases of the junction unmatched. Written as DNA, the CDR3 is TGCAGTGCTAGAGGCGGCGGGACTAGCGGCACAGATACGCAGTATTTT. Encoded protein: CSARGGGTSGTDTQYF.